This T cell receptor (beta chain) is drawn from a study of tumor-infiltrating lymphocytes in primary liver carcinoma. Background on the study: Samples yielded about 3.65 to 7.13 million productive TCRbeta reads, similar across tissue types. Study conclusions and caveats: Because the samples were bulk unsorted, the study did not compare CD4+ and CD8+ repertoires.

cDNA specific to TCR beta was made from approximately 500 ng of total RNA, with a constant-region primer employed for priming. Library construction for TCR beta comprised three nested multiplex PCR rounds performed with slightly modified ARM-PCR. PCR rounds one and two used TRBV1-TRBV30 forward primers with a C-beta reverse primer for about 11 cycles each. One entry per CDR3 protein, called by TCRdb with MiXCR from the multiplex PCR reads. The sample has hundreds of thousands of distinct CDR3 sequences; 50% to 60% are singletons. The CDR3 covers 17 residues. Germline CDR1 and CDR2: MNHEY and SVGAGI. Comments on this clonotype: Its antigen remains unknown. A much more abundant neighbour one base away suggests this may be a read error.

Germline DNA was also extracted, with blood RNA taken from unsorted whole blood. Sequencing used peripheral blood. The gene calls are TRBV6-5 and TRBJ2-7, with 8 bases lining up with TRBD2. The receptor was isolated from a woman in her 30s with primary liver carcinoma and hepatitis B virus infection. CDR3 DNA: TGTGCCAGCAGTTACATGCCCCCGAGCGGGAGTTCCTACGTGCAGTACTTC. Its protein is CASSYMPPSGSSYVQYF.